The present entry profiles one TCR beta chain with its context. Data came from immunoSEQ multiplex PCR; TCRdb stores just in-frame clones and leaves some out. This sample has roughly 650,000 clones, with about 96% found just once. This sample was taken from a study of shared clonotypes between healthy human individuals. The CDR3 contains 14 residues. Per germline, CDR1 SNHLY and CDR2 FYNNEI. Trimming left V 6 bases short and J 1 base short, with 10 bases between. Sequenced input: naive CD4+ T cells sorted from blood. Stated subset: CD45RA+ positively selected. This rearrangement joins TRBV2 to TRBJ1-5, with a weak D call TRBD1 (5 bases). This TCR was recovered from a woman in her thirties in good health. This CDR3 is CASRRQWSNQPQHF. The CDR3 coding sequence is TGTGCCAGCAGAAGACAGTGGAGCAATCAGCCCCAGCATTTT.